This T cell receptor (beta chain) is from a study of vaccination effects on CD4 cells after COVID-19. Study-level background: Vaccine administered to participants consisted of two doses of either BNT162b2 or mRNA-1273. Broader study findings: Infection- and vaccine-induced clones contracted markedly late after vaccination.

TCRdb's copy holds only in-frame clones and misses some; the assay was immunoSEQ multiplex PCR. The sample consists of about 46,000 clones, approximately 74% of them appearing once. Researchers isolated CD4+ T cells once less than twelve days of culture had elapsed. Infection dated between March and December 2020, before the Alpha, Beta and Delta variants reached the United States. A remark on this clone: What it recognizes is unknown.

This clonotype originated in a human donor who had a prior SARS-CoV-2 infection. The specimen comprised CD4+ T cells from PBMCs cultured without peptide, sampled before COVID-19 vaccination.

The CDR3 DNA reads TGTGCCACCCGGAATAGAGGGGGCACCTCAACTAATGAAAAACTGTTTTTT. It yields the protein CATRNRGGTSTNEKLFF. The chain employs TRBV19 and TRBJ1-4; TRBD1 matches 7 bases. The V segment lost 10 bases and the J segment 0 bases; nucleotides outside the gene matches: 14. Germline CDR1 and CDR2: LNHDA and SQIVND (reference sequence). The CDR3 consists of 17 residues.